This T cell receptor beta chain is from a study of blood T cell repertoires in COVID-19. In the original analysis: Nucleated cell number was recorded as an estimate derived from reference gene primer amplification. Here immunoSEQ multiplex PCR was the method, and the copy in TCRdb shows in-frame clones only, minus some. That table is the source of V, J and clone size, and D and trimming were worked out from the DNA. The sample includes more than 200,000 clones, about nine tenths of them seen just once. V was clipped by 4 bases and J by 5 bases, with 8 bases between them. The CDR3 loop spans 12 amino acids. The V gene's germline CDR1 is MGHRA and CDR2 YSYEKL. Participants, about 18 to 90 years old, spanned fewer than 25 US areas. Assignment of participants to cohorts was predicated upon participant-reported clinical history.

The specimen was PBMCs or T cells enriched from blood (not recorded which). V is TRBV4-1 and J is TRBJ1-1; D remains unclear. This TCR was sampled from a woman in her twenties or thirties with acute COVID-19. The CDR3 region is CASSLGETEAFF. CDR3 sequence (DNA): TGCGCCAGCAGCCTAGGAGAGACTGAAGCTTTCTTT.